These 32 T cell receptor beta chains were all obtained from the same sample, sequenced in a study of control samples from healthy donors and cancer patients (dated by TCRdb to about 2020). Libraries were prepared through the immunoSEQ multiplex PCR assay. Sourced from immuneACCESS, this table was stored by TCRdb with only in-frame sequences that have V and J called. A share of the clones is absent; for the studies checked, an unresolved V gene accounts for under half, and the remainder has no known explanation. The sample table shows tens of thousands of clones, and approximately 90% are seen once. In total, the top ten clones hold under 2.5% of the sample. Sequencing input: PBMCs. These receptors were obtained from a woman aged 55-70 years with head and neck cancer.

The chain joins TRBV5-4 to TRBJ1-2; D unresolved. Trimming took off 3 bases at V and 1 base at J, with 16 bases between the two ends. The CDR3 runs to 16 residues. Germline V lookup: CDR1 SGHNT, CDR2 YYREEE (reference sequence). The CDR3 protein is CASSSLESGGNYGYTF. The CDR3 DNA reads as TGTGCCAGCAGCTCCCTCGAGTCGGGCGGTAACTATGGCTACACCTTC.

This chain joins TRBV6-2 or TRBV6-3 and TRBJ2-5, with TRBD1 as a possible D gene (6 bases). V was cut by 6 bases and J by 2 bases, with 13 bases left in between. In germline, CDR1 is MNHEY, CDR2 SVGEGT. The CDR3 runs 14 residues. The CDR3 DNA sequence: TGTGCCAGCAGCCAGAGCGGACAGCAAGAGACCCAGTACTTC. Amino acid sequence: CASSQSGQQETQYF.

The chain couples TRBV7-9 to TRBJ2-3, with D perhaps assigned TRBD1 or TRBD2 (6 bases each). The CDR3 has 13 residues. Germline lookup yields CDR1 SEHNR and CDR2 FQNEAQ (reference sequence). V shed 4 bases and J shed 4 bases, with 9 bases lying between them. The CDR3 reads CASSSRGPDTQYF. For the CDR3, the DNA is TGTGCCAGCAGCTCCCGGGGGCCAGATACGCAGTATTTT.

This chain connects TRBV7-2 to TRBJ2-1, with 11 bases fitting TRBD2. The CDR3 totals 18 residues. After removal of 5 bases from V and 6 bases from J, the junction contained 15 bases not matched to a gene. Germline assignment: CDR1 SGHTA and CDR2 FQGNSA. CDR3 sequence reads: CASSTASTSGRFGNEQFF. The CDR3 region has the DNA TGTGCCAGCAGCACAGCCTCCACTAGCGGGAGATTTGGCAATGAGCAGTTCTTC.

This chain connects TRBV10-3 to TRBJ2-1; 8 bases map to TRBD1. Unmatched junction bases numbered 4, after V lost 3 bases and J lost 3 bases. Germline V gene sequence: CDR1 ENHRY, CDR2 SYGVKD. This CDR3 has 15 amino acids. DNA of the CDR3: TGTGCCATCAGTGACCCTGACAGGGGCTACAATGAGCAGTTCTTC. This sequence encodes CAISDPDRGYNEQFF.

The chain couples TRBV18 to TRBJ1-4; D not certain. Germline CDR1 and CDR2: KGHSH and LQKENI. Trimming pared 0 bases from V and 11 bases from J, leaving 16 bases between. There are 15 residues in the CDR3. DNA of the CDR3: TGTGCCAGCTCACCACCGACACTGGGTGGTGGGAAACTGTTTTTT. Protein product: CASSPPTLGGGKLFF.

The chain has TRBV4-3 and TRBJ2-7; no firm D call. CDR3 length: 15 amino acids. The germline V gene encodes CDR1 LGHNA and CDR2 YSLEER. The germline V and J ends were trimmed by 4 bases and 0 bases, with 13 bases remaining between them. The DNA for the CDR3 is TGCGCCAGCAGCCCAAGGGCGGTTAGCTCCTACGAGCAGTACTTC. Encoded protein: CASSPRAVSSYEQYF.

This chain joins TRBV28 and TRBJ2-2; 8 bases fit TRBD1. Germline trimming cut 9 bases from V and 6 bases from J; bases unmatched to any gene: 9. This CDR3 comprises 14 residues. Germline V gene sequence: CDR1 MDHEN, CDR2 SYDVKM. CDR3 sequence: CASLGQGQAGELFF. The CDR3 region has the DNA TGTGCCAGTCTTGGACAGGGCCAAGCCGGGGAGCTGTTTTTT.

V usage is TRBV9 and J usage is TRBJ2-1, with 12 bases matching TRBD2. V trimming: 3 bases; J trimming: 6 bases; junction bases outside the gene matches: 10. CDR3 size: 17 residues. Germline CDR1 is SGDLS and CDR2 is YYNGEE. CDR3 residues: CASSARGGTSGFNEQFF. The CDR3 coding sequence is TGTGCCAGCAGCGCGAGAGGCGGGACTAGCGGGTTCAATGAGCAGTTCTTC.

V is TRBV28 and J is TRBJ1-4; D not certain. Germline CDR1 reads MDHEN; CDR2 reads SYDVKM. The CDR3 consists of 15 residues. V lost 6 bases and J 5 bases, leaving 16 bases between the germline ends. The CDR3: CASSPPNKGNEKLFF. Written as DNA, the CDR3 is TGTGCCAGCAGCCCTCCCAATAAAGGGAATGAAAAACTGTTTTTT.

The chain carries TRBV3-1 (or the pseudogene TRBV3-2) and TRBJ2-3; 8 bases are shared with TRBD1. V dropped 10 bases and J dropped 0; count of bases not matched to a gene: 3. The CDR3 has 13 amino acids. Germline assignment: CDR1 LGHDT and CDR2 YNNKEL (reference sequence). In DNA form, the CDR3 reads TGTGCCACCAGGACAGGGAGCACAGATACGCAGTATTTT. This gives the protein CATRTGSTDTQYF.

This chain uses TRBV12-5 with TRBJ2-3; maybe TRBD2 (5 bases). Trimming took off 2 bases at V and 5 bases at J, with 8 bases between the two ends. The CDR3 spans 13 residues. Germline CDR1 LGHNT, CDR2 FRNRAP. CDR3: CASGLRGQDTQYF. The CDR3 DNA reads as TGTGCTAGTGGTTTGCGCGGGCAAGATACGCAGTATTTT. Combining the CDR3 with reference TRBV12-5 and TRBJ2-3 gives the whole variable domain DARVTQTPRHKVTEMGQEVTMRCQPILGHNTVFWYRQTMMQGLELLAYFRNRAPLDDSGMPKDRFSAEMPDATLATLKIQPSEPRDSAVYFCASGLRGQDTQYFGPGTRLTVL.

The rearrangement uses TRBV2 and TRBJ1-1; TRBD1 is a possible D gene (6 bases). Germline values: CDR1 SNHLY, CDR2 FYNNEI. Trimming took 5 bases from V and 4 from J, leaving 17 bases between them. The CDR3 is made up of 15 amino acids. In nucleotides, the CDR3 is TGTGCCAGCAGTTTGCAAAACAGGGATAGCACTGAAGCTTTCTTT. Protein product: CASSLQNRDSTEAFF.

This chain connects TRBV11-2 to TRBJ1-3; D remains ambiguous. This CDR3 has 14 amino acids. CDR1 and CDR2 (germline): SGHAT, FQNNGV. Trimming took 4 bases from V and 11 from J, leaving 18 bases between them. The CDR3: CASSSPFSPGAIYF. CDR3 nucleotides: TGTGCCAGCAGCTCCCCCTTCAGCCCGGGCGCCATATATTTT.

V and J are TRBV12-5 and TRBJ2-3; D perhaps matches TRBD2 (6 bases). Germline V gene data show CDR1 as LGHNT and CDR2 as FRNRAP. The length of the CDR3 is 13 residues. The ends were cut back, 10 bases at V and 1 base at J, with 12 bases in the middle. The CDR3 loop is CATSGLGTDTQYF. The CDR3 region has the DNA TGTGCTACGTCGGGACTTGGCACAGATACGCAGTATTTT.

This chain uses TRBV2 with TRBJ2-7; TRBD1 might be the D (6 bases). This CDR3 is 14 amino acids long. Per the germline V gene, CDR1 is SNHLY and CDR2 is FYNNEI. V was cut by 2 bases and J by 2 bases, with 10 bases left in between. The CDR3 is CASSEQGPAYEQYF. DNA of the CDR3: TGTGCCAGCAGTGAACAGGGGCCGGCCTACGAGCAGTACTTC.

The chain uses TRBV4-3 and TRBJ2-3; D remains ambiguous. The CDR3 runs 13 residues. Deletions cut 3 bases from V and 10 bases from J, with 14 bases between. Germline assignment: CDR1 LGHNA and CDR2 YSLEER. This CDR3 reads CASSQDTPSAQYF. The CDR3 nucleotides are TGCGCCAGCAGCCAGGATACCCCGAGCGCGCAGTATTTT.

V and J are TRBV2 and TRBJ2-7, with D perhaps being TRBD1 or TRBD2 (5 bases each). Trimming cost V 3 bases and J 6 bases, with 12 bases left between them. The germline V gene encodes CDR1 SNHLY and CDR2 FYNNEI. The CDR3 runs 13 residues. CDR3 nucleotides: TGTGCCAGCAGTGATTGGGGGTTCGGCGAGCAGTACTTC. Protein sequence: CASSDWGFGEQYF.

The chain couples TRBV30 to TRBJ1-1, with 9 bases that match TRBD1. CDR1 and CDR2 (germline): GTSNPN, SVGIG (reference sequence). Losses at the gene ends were 5 bases for V and 2 bases for J; bases not matched to a gene: 18. The CDR3 sequence is 18 residues long. The CDR3 protein is CAWDPGVALQGANTEAFF. In DNA form, the CDR3 reads TGTGCCTGGGACCCCGGTGTAGCTTTACAGGGGGCAAACACTGAAGCTTTCTTT.

V usage is TRBV28 and J usage is TRBJ2-7, with TRBD2 matching 8 bases. The CDR3 consists of 17 residues. With V trimmed by 4 bases and J by 0 bases, 11 bases remained unmatched. Germline CDR1 is MDHEN and CDR2 is SYDVKM. The CDR3 coding sequence is TGTGCCAGCAGTTCATGGACTAGCTCACGAAGCTCCTACGAGCAGTACTTC. This sequence encodes CASSSWTSSRSSYEQYF.

The chain joins TRBV7-9 to TRBJ2-3; 7 bases agree with TRBD2. Germline V lookup: CDR1 SEHNR, CDR2 FQNEAQ (reference sequence). The CDR3 totals 15 residues. The V and J ends lost 5 bases and 6 bases, in that order; junction bases with no gene match: 11. The CDR3 spells CASSLTSSGGDTQYF. Written as DNA, the CDR3 is TGTGCCAGCAGCCTTACTTCTTCCGGGGGGGATACGCAGTATTTT.

This chain links TRBV6-5 with TRBJ2-2; 11 bases line up with TRBD2. The CDR3 sequence is 16 residues long. Germline V lookup: CDR1 MNHEY, CDR2 SVGAGI. J lost 3 bases, V lost 2 bases, and 2 bases had no gene match. In DNA, the CDR3 is TGTGCCAGCAGTTACACTAGCGGGAGACACACCGGGGAGCTGTTTTTT. Amino acid sequence: CASSYTSGRHTGELFF.

The chain employs TRBV14 and TRBJ2-7; D gene unclear. Germline-derived CDR1 and CDR2 are SGHDN and FVKESK. The CDR3 sequence is 17 residues long. The germline V and J ends were trimmed by 4 bases and 0 bases, with 19 bases remaining between them. The CDR3 nucleotides read TGTGCCAGCAGCCGAAGCGCGATCCGCCTTAGCTCCTACGAGCAGTACTTC. Protein: CASSRSAIRLSSYEQYF.

The chain joins TRBV5-5 to TRBJ1-1; a possible D gene is TRBD1 (5 bases). The CDR3 extends over 14 amino acids. Germline V gene lookup returns CDR1 SGHKS and CDR2 YYEKEE (reference sequence). With 0 bases removed from V and 3 bases from J, the gap between germline ends came to 9 bases. CDR3 bases: TGTGCCAGCAGCTTGGTTAGCAGGGACACTGAAGCTTTCTTT. Its translation is CASSLVSRDTEAFF.

The chain joins TRBV3-1 (or the pseudogene TRBV3-2) to TRBJ2-3; 8 bases align to TRBD1. The J segment lost 7 bases and the V segment lost 0 bases, leaving 9 bases of the junction unmatched. CDR1 is LGHDT and CDR2 is YNNKEL in the germline V gene (reference sequence). The CDR3 runs 16 residues. CDR3 sequence: CASSQDLDRAPYTQYF. The CDR3 nucleotides read TGTGCCAGCAGCCAAGATTTGGACAGGGCGCCTTATACGCAGTATTTT.

This clone appeared once. The J gene is TRBJ1-4, the V gene TRBV19, with D tentatively TRBD1 (5 bases). The V end was cut by 6 bases, the J end by 4 bases, with 15 bases between. This CDR3 has 15 residues. Germline CDR1 reads LNHDA; CDR2 reads SQIVND (reference sequence). CDR3 in amino acids: CASSPRQNRNEKLFF. CDR3 bases: TGTGCCAGTAGCCCCAGACAGAACCGTAATGAAAAACTGTTTTTT.

This clone has only a few counts. The chain employs TRBV19 and TRBJ2-3; D unresolved. The germline V gene encodes CDR1 LNHDA and CDR2 SQIVND (reference sequence). Trimming shortened V by 3 bases and J by 0 bases, and 10 bases separated the two germline ends. CDR3 length equals 15 residues. Written as DNA, the CDR3 is TGTGCCAGTAGTATCTTCGGGTCAAGCACAGATACGCAGTATTTT. It translates to CASSIFGSSTDTQYF.

This clone occurred a few times. V gene TRBV9 combines with J gene TRBJ2-2, with D unresolved. Germline CDR1 and CDR2: SGDLS and YYNGEE. The CDR3 is 14 residues long. V was trimmed by 4 bases and J by 6 bases, leaving 13 bases between them. In nucleotides, the CDR3 is TGTGCCAGCAGCCGCACTGACTCTGCCGGGGAGCTGTTTTTT. This encodes CASSRTDSAGELFF.

The chain joins TRBV6-5 to TRBJ2-3; D might be TRBD1 or TRBD2, each matching 5 bases. Trimming pared 6 bases from V and 2 bases from J, leaving 15 bases between. Germline loops: CDR1 MNHEY, CDR2 SVGAGI. The CDR3 sequence is 15 residues long. The CDR3 region has the DNA TGTGCCAGCAGCAGGGCGGGCGCTACCACAGATACGCAGTATTTT. It is translated as CASSRAGATTDTQYF.

The gene calls are TRBV6-5 and TRBJ1-5; possible D gene TRBD1, 5 bases. Trimming stripped 7 bases from V and 6 bases from J, with 19 bases between. Per the germline V gene, CDR1 is MNHEY and CDR2 is SVGAGI. CDR3 length equals 15 residues. The CDR3 region is CASNIWGEVGQPQHF. The CDR3 bases are TGTGCCAGCAACATCTGGGGGGAGGTAGGTCAGCCCCAGCATTTT.

The V and J genes are TRBV3-1 (or the pseudogene TRBV3-2) and TRBJ2-1, with 9 bases aligning to TRBD2. The junction had 16 bases not matched to a gene; V was cut back by 6 bases and J by 4 bases. CDR3 length equals 18 residues. Germline lookup yields CDR1 LGHDT and CDR2 YNNKEL (reference sequence). The CDR3 coding sequence is TGTGCCAGCAGAGGACAGGCAACTAGCGGGCGATCGTACAATGAGCAGTTCTTC. Translation: CASRGQATSGRSYNEQFF.

This CDR3 is CASSSGLGLAGSTDTQYF. DNA for the CDR3: TGTGCCAGTAGTTCGGGGTTGGGACTAGCGGGGAGCACAGATACGCAGTATTTT. The chain recombines TRBV2 with TRBJ2-3, with 13 bases aligning to TRBD2. The germline CDR1 and CDR2 sequences are SNHLY and FYNNEI. This CDR3 has 18 residues. Germline trimming cut 9 bases from V and 0 bases from J; bases unmatched to any gene: 12.